The 16 T cell receptor beta chains given below trace back to one sample, sequenced in a study of T cell responses to AZD1222 COVID-19 vaccine. Sequenced by immunoSEQ multiplex PCR; TCRdb stores in-frame clones only, minus some. Of around 100,000 clones in the sample, more than 75% were seen once. The sample in question was peripheral blood, obtained on day 0 of AZD1222 vaccination. Source of these receptors: an adult in good health.

This clone was observed a single time. The chain recombines TRBV6-2 or TRBV6-3 with TRBJ1-2; weak D call: TRBD1 (5 bases). V was cut by 0 bases and J by 6 bases, with 8 bases left in between. CDR1 and CDR2 (germline): MNHEY, SVGEGT. This CDR3 comprises 13 residues. CDR3 protein: CASSYSRVHGYTF. CDR3 nucleotide sequence: TGTGCCAGCAGTTACTCCAGGGTTCATGGCTACACCTTC.

To note about this clone: At one end, the junction sequence differs from germline, possibly due to a read error. This chain connects TRBV19 to TRBJ2-4, with TRBD2 matching 7 bases. CDR1 is LNHDA, CDR2 SQIVND, per germline (reference sequence). The CDR3 has 15 amino acids. The CDR3 here is CASSTPRLAVNLQYF. CDR3 bases: TGTGCCAGTTCGACCCCCCGGCTAGCGGTAAACCTTCAGTACTTC. The whole variable domain, remainder taken from reference TRBV19 and TRBJ2-4, is DGGITQSPKYLFRKEGQNVTLSCEQNLNHDAMYWYRQDPGQGLRLIYYSQIVNDFQKGDIAEGYSVSREKKESFPLTVTSAQKNPTAFYLCASSTPRLAVNLQYFGAGTRLSVL.

This sequence joins TRBV5-4 and TRBJ1-1; TRBD1 matches 8 bases. The V and J ends lost 10 bases and 0 bases, in that order; junction bases with no gene match: 8. Germline CDR1 reads SGHNT; CDR2 reads YYREEE (reference sequence). The CDR3 runs 14 residues. CDR3 sequence: CAPSRGPMNTEAFF. Here the CDR3 DNA reads TGTGCCCCCTCCAGGGGGCCTATGAACACTGAAGCTTTCTTT.

The chain carries TRBV19 and TRBJ1-2, with a tentative D call TRBD1 (6 bases). V lost 4 bases and J lost 8, with 17 bases in between. CDR3 length: 14 amino acids. CDR1 and CDR2 (germline): LNHDA, SQIVND (reference sequence). The CDR3 here is CASSNTQDSEGYTF. CDR3 bases: TGTGCCAGTAGTAATACCCAGGACAGTGAGGGCTACACCTTC.

The rearrangement uses TRBV19 and TRBJ2-5; the D gene is possibly TRBD1 (7 bases). This CDR3 is built from 18 residues. V lost 4 bases and J 5 bases, leaving 26 bases between the germline ends. CDR1 and CDR2 from the germline V gene are LNHDA and SQIVND (reference sequence). CDR3 DNA sequence: TGTGCCAGTAGTAAAGGGCGACCGGGCCAGGGGGGTTTGGAGACCCAGTACTTC. Protein: CASSKGRPGQGGLETQYF.

V gene TRBV6-5 combines with J gene TRBJ1-2; 9 positions match TRBD1. The CDR3 has 15 amino acids. Losses at the gene ends were 5 bases for V and 2 bases for J; bases not matched to a gene: 6. Germline CDR1 MNHEY, CDR2 SVGAGI. In nucleotides, the CDR3 is TGTGCCAGCAGTCCATGGGACAGGGAAAACTATGGCTACACCTTC. Its translation: CASSPWDRENYGYTF.

The sample holds one count of this clone. The rearrangement links TRBV5-5 to TRBJ2-7; 8 positions match TRBD1. The V gene's germline CDR1 is SGHKS and CDR2 YYEKEE (reference sequence). The CDR3 length is 15 residues. With V trimmed by 4 bases and J by 2 bases, 8 bases remained unmatched. The chain's CDR3 is CASSRNPGQAYEQYF. CDR3 nucleotides: TGTGCCAGCAGCCGCAACCCGGGACAGGCCTACGAGCAGTACTTC.

The V gene is TRBV14, the J gene TRBJ1-1; TRBD1 is a possible D gene (5 bases). The germline V gene encodes CDR1 SGHDN and CDR2 FVKESK. The V and J ends lost 1 base and 7 bases respectively, with 13 bases between them. There are 14 residues in the CDR3. The CDR3 region has the DNA TGTGCCAGCAGCCAAGCCAGGGCCATTGGTGAAGCTTTCTTT. Translation: CASSQARAIGEAFF.

The chain recombines TRBV11-1 with TRBJ2-2; TRBD1 is a possible D gene (6 bases). The CDR3 loop spans 15 amino acids. CDR1 is SGHAT and CDR2 is FQDESV in the germline V gene (reference sequence). The V and J ends lost 5 bases and 0 bases respectively, with 10 bases between them. The CDR3 reads CASSVRQANTGELFF. The CDR3, as DNA: TGTGCCAGCAGCGTTCGACAGGCGAACACCGGGGAGCTGTTTTTT.

This rearrangement joins TRBV4-1 to TRBJ2-7; D gene unclear. CDR1 and CDR2 (germline): MGHRA, YSYEKL. CDR3 length: 13 residues. Trimming pared 2 bases from V and 0 bases from J, leaving 5 bases between. The CDR3 here is CASSQTTSYEQYF. CDR3 bases: TGCGCCAGCAGCCAAACAACCTCCTACGAGCAGTACTTC.

The J gene is TRBJ1-6, the V gene TRBV19; 10 bases agree with TRBD1. CDR1 is LNHDA and CDR2 is SQIVND in the germline V gene (reference sequence). The J segment lost 7 bases and the V segment lost 9 bases, leaving 9 bases of the junction unmatched. This CDR3 comprises 15 residues. CDR3 loop: CASGQGEASNSPLHF. CDR3 in DNA: TGTGCCAGCGGACAGGGGGAAGCATCAAATTCACCCCTCCACTTT.

The rearrangement uses TRBV2 and TRBJ2-1; 7 nucleotides line up with TRBD2. CDR3 length equals 15 residues. J was trimmed by 9 bases and V by 1 base; bases with no gene match: 9. Germline assignment: CDR1 SNHLY and CDR2 FYNNEI. The CDR3 reads CASSEVGGRFGEQFF. DNA of the CDR3: TGTGCCAGCAGTGAAGTGGGGGGGAGGTTCGGTGAGCAGTTCTTC.

DNA for the CDR3: TGTGCCAGCAGCCCACTCGAGAGGCAATCCTACGAGCAGTACTTC. This codes for CASSPLERQSYEQYF. The chain couples TRBV9 to TRBJ2-7; D gene ambiguous. The CDR3 consists of 15 residues. Trimming stripped 4 bases from V and 1 base from J, with 15 bases between. Per germline, CDR1 SGDLS and CDR2 YYNGEE.

The chain joins TRBV19 to TRBJ2-3; 7 bases line up with TRBD1. The CDR3 runs to 14 residues. Germline lookup yields CDR1 LNHDA and CDR2 SQIVND (reference sequence). Trimming at V came to 7 bases and at J to 2 bases, leaving 6 bases not matched to a gene. CDR3 residues: CASTPGGNTDTQYF. In DNA, the CDR3 is TGTGCCAGTACCCCAGGGGGAAACACAGATACGCAGTATTTT.

This clone came up a few times. The chain recombines TRBV11-2 with TRBJ2-5; 7 bases fit TRBD2. Germline CDR1 reads SGHAT; CDR2 reads FQNNGV. The CDR3 has 15 amino acids. V lost 7 bases, J lost 0 bases, and 8 bases stayed unmatched. The CDR3 bases are TGTGCCAGCACCCCCTCGGGGGGTCACCAAGAGACCCAGTACTTC. Translating gives CASTPSGGHQETQYF.

The chain is built from TRBV6-1 and TRBJ1-1; no definite D call. Germline V gene sequence: CDR1 MNHNS, CDR2 SASEGT. The length of the CDR3 is 16 residues. The V end lost 3 bases, the J end lost 0 bases, and 14 bases lay between the germline ends. The CDR3 loop is CASSEIGKGMNTEAFF. The CDR3, as DNA: TGTGCCAGCAGTGAGATCGGAAAAGGGATGAACACTGAAGCTTTCTTT.